Given below is one T cell receptor beta chain in context. Its target is unknown. CDR3 size: 16 residues. Per germline, CDR1 SGHAT and CDR2 FQNNGV. The ends were cut back, 4 bases at V and 7 bases at J, with 22 bases in the middle. The Oncomine TCR Beta short-read assay sequenced DNA from cultured CD4+ T cells. From the PCR reads, TCRdb called clonotypes with MiXCR, one entry per CDR3 protein. The repertoire holds over 15,000 distinct CDR3 sequences, with about 72% as singletons. These data are taken from a study of vaccination and CD4 T cells after COVID-19. Looking at the study overall: A median of approximately 100 days (range 35 to 161) separated diagnosis from post-COVID sampling. Points from the study as a whole: Median counts of SARS-CoV-2-reactive clonotypes increased from about 20 to 38; this difference was not significant. Researchers looked at relatively few convalescent patients and had no early post-infection timepoints.

The treatment is: approximately 11-day PBMC culture with coronavirus spike peptide pools or control peptides (ViraFEST assay). The source material was CD4+ T cells from blood, cultured in vitro. This chain links TRBV11-2 with TRBJ2-5; D is ambiguous. The origin of this receptor is a human donor who had recovered from COVID-19. CDR3 sequence reads: CASSSPGVRPEGTQYF. The DNA of the CDR3 is TGTGCCAGCAGCTCCCCCGGAGTGCGGCCGGAAGGGACCCAGTACTTC.